The sequence of this T cell receptor (beta chain) was determined in a study of T cell responses to AZD1222 COVID-19 vaccine. Study summary: Second doses that came at about 4 or about 12 weeks were put together.

Sequencing was performed with immunoSEQ multiplex PCR; in TCRdb, only in-frame clones are kept and a portion is missing. The sample holds some 97,000 clones, around nine tenths seen once. Study observations and caveats: Two doses of AZD1222 preceded a rise in Spike-specific TCR breadth and depth.

Remarks on this clone: The target antigen is unknown.

V dropped 3 bases and J dropped 3 bases, with 11 bases sitting between them. CDR1 and CDR2 (germline): KGHSH, LQKENI. The CDR3 length is 14 residues. This specimen consisted of peripheral blood, obtained on day 0 of AZD1222 vaccination. The rearrangement links TRBV18 to TRBJ1-1; D uncertain. This clonotype was sampled from an adult in good health. CDR3 sequence reads: CASSPRKFDTEAFF. DNA of the CDR3: TGTGCCAGCTCACCGCGGAAATTCGACACTGAAGCTTTCTTT.